The clone carrying this T cell receptor beta chain was recorded a few times. The antigen is unknown. The data belong to a study of CD8 T cells in Susac syndrome. TCR beta from blood CD8+ and CD4+ T cells was sequenced. CDR1 and CDR2 (germline): MNHNS, SASEGT. Trimming cost V 6 bases and J 3 bases, with 15 bases left between them. The CDR3 runs to 14 residues. A quantity of about 0.5 to 1 ug RNA underwent reverse transcription using random hexamers. The authors amplified TCR beta CDR3 across 54 Vbeta and 13 Jbeta using immunoSEQ multiplex PCR. TCRdb called the immunoSEQ multiplex PCR reads again in MiXCR, with one record for every CDR3 protein. This table holds some 450,000 distinct CDR3 sequences, 85% found once. Study-level results: Individuals included in the TCR sequencing and HLA analysis were acknowledged by the study to be relatively few in number.

The chain links TRBV6-1 to TRBJ2-7; D possibly corresponds to TRBD1 (6 bases). Sequenced material: CD8+ T cells from PBMCs. The clonotype comes from a human donor with multiple sclerosis. Here the CDR3 reads CASRVTGEDYEQYF. CDR3 in DNA: TGTGCCAGCAGGGTGACAGGAGAGGACTACGAGCAGTACTTC.